This record looks at one TCR beta chain sequence and its context. Its antigen is as yet unknown. Investigators merged groups given second doses at roughly 4 or roughly 12 weeks. Germline V gene data show CDR1 as GTSNPN and CDR2 as SVGIG (reference sequence). CDR3 length: 13 residues. Trimming pared 0 bases from V and 0 bases from J, leaving 2 bases between. The assay was immunoSEQ multiplex PCR, and TCRdb's table has in-frame clones only and misses some. The data contain some 84,000 clones, roughly 89% of them singletons. This record comes from a study of T cell responses to AZD1222 COVID-19 vaccine. Study-wide points: Unmutated variant regions reportedly attract nearly half of all spike-specific TCRs. Donors were largely white British and mainly female; clonal diversity was possibly underestimated.

This clonotype originated in an adult who received the AZD1222 COVID-19 vaccine. The V and J genes are TRBV30 and TRBJ1-4; D is undetermined. Sequencing used peripheral blood, obtained 28 days after the second AZD1222 dose. The CDR3 region is CAWSVTTNEKLFF. The CDR3 DNA is TGTGCCTGGAGTGTTACAACTAATGAAAAACTGTTTTTT.